These 27 T cell receptor beta chains were sequenced from one sample in a study of blood T cell repertoires in COVID-19. Repertoires were generated with immunoSEQ multiplex PCR, while TCRdb's copy carries only in-frame clones and drops some. Found here are 200,000 to 250,000 clones, roughly nine tenths of them singletons; the top ten hold about 6.3%. The sequenced sample was peripheral blood. These receptors were obtained from a man in his 60s who had recovered from COVID-19.

This chain connects TRBV5-1 to TRBJ1-5; D remains unclear. V lost 4 bases and J 0 bases, leaving 14 bases between the germline ends. Germline lookup yields CDR1 SGHRS and CDR2 YFSETQ. The CDR3 has 16 amino acids. In nucleotides, the CDR3 is TGCGCCAGCAGCCCGGGGTCGGCAGATAGCAATCAGCCCCAGCATTTT. The encoded protein is CASSPGSADSNQPQHF.

This clone showed up just once. One junction end disagrees with the germline gene, perhaps due to a read error. The chain uses TRBV27 and TRBJ2-5; D gene uncertain. Germline V gene sequence: CDR1 MNHEY, CDR2 SMNVEV (reference sequence). There are 13 residues in the CDR3. The CDR3 bases are TGTGCCAGCAGTTTACAGGCCCAAGGGACCCAGTACTTC. Amino acids: CASSLQAQGTQYF.

The CDR3 DNA follows: TGCGCCAGCACCCACCTTGGTAGCGGGAAGGGGTACACCGGGGAGCTGTTTTTT. This sequence encodes CASTHLGSGKGYTGELFF. The rearrangement links TRBV5-1 to TRBJ2-2; 8 positions match TRBD2. The CDR3 is 18 residues long. V trimming: 6 bases; J trimming: 3 bases; junction bases outside the gene matches: 16. Per the germline V gene, CDR1 is SGHRS and CDR2 is YFSETQ.

Note on this clone: Other DNA sequences of this sample code for an identical CDR3. This chain uses TRBV5-1 with TRBJ1-1; TRBD1 might be the D (6 bases). The CDR3 length is 15 residues. CDR1 is SGHRS, CDR2 YFSETQ, per germline. Trimming took off 0 bases at V and 0 bases at J, with 9 bases between the two ends. The CDR3 DNA sequence: TGCGCCAGCAGCTTGGTCGGGGGGCTGAACACTGAAGCTTTCTTT. Protein sequence: CASSLVGGLNTEAFF.

This rearrangement joins TRBV5-4 to TRBJ2-1; TRBD2 matches 8 bases. Germline V gene data show CDR1 as SGHNT and CDR2 as YYREEE (reference sequence). The J segment lost 8 bases and the V segment lost 0 bases, leaving 4 bases of the junction unmatched. The CDR3 is 14 residues long. CDR3 DNA sequence: TGTGCCAGCAGCTTGGTAAGCGGGGGTCATGAGCAGTTCTTC. Its translation: CASSLVSGGHEQFF.

The CDR3 DNA reads as TGTGCCAGCAGTTCGTTGGGACTAGCGGGAGGAGGTGGTGAGGAGACCCAGTACTTC. Translated, it gives CASSSLGLAGGGGEETQYF. The J gene is TRBJ2-5, the V gene TRBV27; 15 bases are a match to TRBD2. Trimming cost V 4 bases and J 5 bases; bases outside gene matches: 14. Germline CDR1 reads MNHEY; CDR2 reads SMNVEV (reference sequence). The CDR3 runs 19 residues.

This clone was counted once. The chain has TRBV18 and TRBJ2-7, with a possible D match to TRBD2 (6 bases). This CDR3 has 15 amino acids. Germline CDR1 KGHSH, CDR2 LQKENI. Trimming stripped 4 bases from V and 0 bases from J, with 13 bases between. The CDR3 region has the DNA TGTGCCAGCTCACTCCCGGGACTTGCCTCCTACGAGCAGTACTTC. It codes for CASSLPGLASYEQYF.

This clone has only one observation. The gene calls are TRBV3-1 (or the pseudogene TRBV3-2) and TRBJ2-7; a weak D match, TRBD1 (6 bases). Per germline, CDR1 LGHDT and CDR2 YNNKEL (reference sequence). CDR3 length: 17 amino acids. Trimming took 1 base from V and 2 from J, leaving 18 bases between them. CDR3 in amino acids: CASSQGFQGLRAYEQYF. DNA for the CDR3: TGTGCCAGCAGCCAAGGATTCCAGGGGTTAAGGGCCTACGAGCAGTACTTC.

This chain connects TRBV14 to TRBJ1-1; a possible D gene is TRBD1 (6 bases). Germline CDR1 is SGHDN and CDR2 is FVKESK. The V and J ends lost 4 bases and 0 bases respectively, with 9 bases between them. The CDR3 is made up of 14 amino acids. The CDR3 spells CASSPRGVNTEAFF. The CDR3 DNA is TGTGCCAGCAGCCCCAGGGGAGTGAACACTGAAGCTTTCTTT.

This clone was recorded only once. This chain links TRBV19 with TRBJ2-7, with 16 bases matching TRBD2. This CDR3 contains 18 residues. V trimming: 4 bases; J trimming: 3 bases; junction bases outside the gene matches: 9. Germline V gene sequence: CDR1 LNHDA, CDR2 SQIVND (reference sequence). The CDR3 spells CASSKMGLAGGQDYEQYF. In nucleotides, the CDR3 is TGTGCCAGTAGTAAGATGGGACTAGCGGGAGGGCAGGACTACGAGCAGTACTTC.

V gene TRBV19 combines with J gene TRBJ2-1; TRBD2 matches 7 bases. Germline CDR1 is LNHDA and CDR2 is SQIVND (reference sequence). Trimming cost V 5 bases and J 3 bases; bases outside gene matches: 19. The CDR3 sequence is 19 residues long. The CDR3 protein is CASSGVGGGTLHHYNEQFF. The CDR3 nucleotides are TGTGCCAGTAGTGGGGTGGGCGGGGGTACGTTGCATCACTACAATGAGCAGTTCTTC. Full variable domain (outside the CDR3, taken from reference TRBV19 and TRBJ2-1): DGGITQSPKYLFRKEGQNVTLSCEQNLNHDAMYWYRQDPGQGLRLIYYSQIVNDFQKGDIAEGYSVSREKKESFPLTVTSAQKNPTAFYLCASSGVGGGTLHHYNEQFFGPGTRLTVL.

The chain employs TRBV7-6 and TRBJ2-7, with 8 bases fitting TRBD1. This CDR3 region has 15 residues. The V gene's germline CDR1 is SGHVS and CDR2 FNYEAQ. J gave up 3 bases and V 3 bases, and 7 bases lay outside the gene matches. In DNA form, the CDR3 reads TGTGCCAGCAGCTTGACCCGGACAGGGTACTACGAGCAGTACTTC. As protein: CASSLTRTGYYEQYF.

This clone was picked up a small number of times. The chain carries TRBV7-9 and TRBJ1-3; no clear D. The CDR3 totals 14 residues. CDR1 and CDR2 (germline): SEHNR, FQNEAQ (reference sequence). Trimming removed 5 bases from V and 0 bases from J, with 8 bases in between. CDR3 nucleotide sequence: TGTGCCAGCAGCGCCGGACTCTCTGGAAACACCATATATTTT. This sequence encodes CASSAGLSGNTIYF.

This chain uses TRBV15 with TRBJ2-3; D ambiguous. Trimming left V 1 base short and J 10 bases short, with 12 bases between. This CDR3 spans 13 amino acids. CDR1 and CDR2 from the germline V gene are LNHNV and YYDKDF (reference sequence). The CDR3 region is CATSRGPLYSQYF. The CDR3 DNA reads as TGTGCCACCAGCAGAGGCCCCCTATATTCGCAGTATTTT.

J is TRBJ2-3 and V is TRBV7-9; 9 bases are a match to TRBD2. V trimming: 4 bases; J trimming: 10 bases; junction bases outside the gene matches: 24. Germline V lookup: CDR1 SEHNR, CDR2 FQNEAQ (reference sequence). The CDR3 totals 19 residues. For the CDR3, the DNA is TGTGCCAGCAGCTCTTATGGGCTAGCGGGACCATATCCCCCTCTGGCGCAGTATTTT. Its translation: CASSSYGLAGPYPPLAQYF.

The genes are TRBV6-5 and TRBJ2-3, with 7 bases lining up with TRBD2. Trimming removed 8 bases from V and 7 bases from J; junction bases left unmatched: 15. Germline CDR1 is MNHEY and CDR2 is SVGAGI. This CDR3 is 15 amino acids long. CDR3 sequence: CASPQRRELEYTQYF. The DNA of the CDR3 is TGTGCCAGCCCGCAAAGGCGGGAGTTAGAATATACGCAGTATTTT.

The CDR3 here is CASSPGTRETQYF. CDR3 nucleotide sequence: TGCGCCAGCAGTCCCGGGACTCGAGAGACCCAGTACTTC. The chain recombines TRBV5-1 with TRBJ2-5; perhaps TRBD2 as D (6 bases). This CDR3 spans 13 amino acids. CDR1 is SGHRS, CDR2 YFSETQ, per germline. Deletions cut 5 bases from V and 4 bases from J, with 12 bases between.

The rearrangement joins TRBV3-1 (or the pseudogene TRBV3-2) to TRBJ2-7; weak D call: TRBD2 (5 bases). Trimming left V 4 bases short and J 6 bases short, with 10 bases between. Germline lookup yields CDR1 LGHDT and CDR2 YNNKEL (reference sequence). The CDR3 has 12 residues. The CDR3: CASSLLGGEQYF. CDR3 in DNA: TGTGCCAGCAGCCTATTAGGAGGCGAGCAGTACTTC.

The rearrangement links TRBV7-6 to TRBJ1-1; D gene ambiguous. The length of the CDR3 is 16 residues. V was pared by 5 bases and J by 1 base, with 17 bases between. Germline CDR1 is SGHVS and CDR2 is FNYEAQ. The DNA for the CDR3 is TGTGCCAGCAGCCCACGACTAGCAAGTCAGAACACTGAAGCTTTCTTT. The encoded protein is CASSPRLASQNTEAFF.

This clone was detected only a few times. The rearrangement links TRBV3-1 (or the pseudogene TRBV3-2) to TRBJ1-1; D not certain. V lost 4 bases, J lost 8 bases, and 8 bases lay in between. Germline V CDR1 and CDR2: LGHDT, YNNKEL (reference sequence). The CDR3 extends over 11 amino acids. CDR3: CASSPGWEAFF. The CDR3 DNA reads as TGTGCCAGCAGCCCCGGGTGGGAAGCTTTCTTT.

The chain recombines TRBV19 with TRBJ2-4; a possible D gene is TRBD2 (5 bases). Trimming removed 3 bases at V and 0 bases at J, with 15 bases between. The CDR3 runs 17 residues. Germline CDR1 LNHDA, CDR2 SQIVND (reference sequence). Here the CDR3 reads CASSIISARLAKNIQYF. Here the CDR3 DNA reads TGTGCCAGTAGTATTATTAGCGCCCGCCTAGCCAAAAACATTCAGTACTTC.

The chain couples TRBV11-2 to TRBJ1-2, with 8 nucleotides matching TRBD1. Losses at the gene ends were 5 bases for V and 6 bases for J; bases not matched to a gene: 8. Germline CDR1 and CDR2: SGHAT and FQNNGV. The CDR3 runs to 14 residues. CDR3 sequence: CASSQRQGYDGYTF. The CDR3 nucleotides are TGTGCCAGCAGCCAACGACAGGGGTATGATGGCTACACCTTC.

The chain couples TRBV5-4 to TRBJ2-2, with 12 bases identical to TRBD2. This CDR3 spans 17 amino acids. In germline, CDR1 is SGHNT, CDR2 YYREEE (reference sequence). The V and J ends lost 2 bases and 2 bases, in that order; junction bases with no gene match: 4. CDR3 region: CASSFRLAGDNTGELFF. The CDR3 nucleotides read TGTGCCAGCAGCTTCCGACTAGCGGGGGATAACACCGGGGAGCTGTTTTTT.

This rearrangement joins TRBV25-1 to TRBJ1-1, with D perhaps TRBD1 (6 bases). In germline, CDR1 is MGHDK, CDR2 SYGVNS. V was trimmed by 3 bases and J by 1 base, leaving 15 bases between them. The CDR3 runs 16 residues. The CDR3 nucleotides are TGTGCCAGCAGTGATAATTGGGGCAGGGGGAACACTGAAGCTTTCTTT. Translating it yields CASSDNWGRGNTEAFF.

The genes are TRBV5-6 and TRBJ2-4; 8 bases map to TRBD1. The CDR3 runs 16 residues. Per germline, CDR1 SGHDT and CDR2 YYEEEE. V gave up 4 bases and J gave up 9 bases; unmatched junction bases: 15. CDR3 amino acids: CASSLGTGSKVAIQYF. DNA for the CDR3: TGTGCCAGCAGCCTCGGGACAGGAAGTAAGGTGGCCATTCAGTACTTC.

The V call is TRBV5-1, the J call TRBJ1-6; D is unresolved. The CDR3 extends over 14 amino acids. V was pared by 0 bases and J by 10 bases, with 11 bases between. Germline V lookup: CDR1 SGHRS, CDR2 YFSETQ. The CDR3 region is CASSLGDVESPLHF. In nucleotides, the CDR3 is TGCGCCAGCAGCTTGGGAGACGTGGAGTCACCCCTCCACTTT.

This clone has just one count. The chain uses TRBV27 and TRBJ2-7; D remains ambiguous. The germline CDR1 and CDR2 sequences are MNHEY and SMNVEV (reference sequence). Trimming left V 3 bases short and J 0 bases short, with 9 bases between. This CDR3 spans 14 amino acids. The CDR3 spells CASSFWANSYEQYF. In DNA form, the CDR3 reads TGTGCCAGCAGTTTTTGGGCAAACTCCTACGAGCAGTACTTC.